One sample yielded the 12 T cell receptor beta chains listed below, sequenced in a study of shared clonotypes between healthy human individuals. Only in-frame clones appear in the TCRdb table, and some are missing; sequencing was by immunoSEQ multiplex PCR. The profile shows 490,000 or so clones, 79% of them singletons. Sequenced: PBMCs. The receptors were gathered from a woman aged 40 to 50 in good health. Some clones in this sample may be carry-over from other donors' samples.

Details on this clone: One end of the junction is discordant with germline, which a read error may explain. This same CDR3 is encoded by further DNA sequences in the sample. J is TRBJ1-4 and V is TRBV2; TRBD1 matches at 8 bases. CDR3 size: 14 residues. Germline-derived CDR1 and CDR2 are SNHLY and FYNNEI. The CDR3 here is CASRNDRGDEKLFF. CDR3 nucleotides: TGTGCCAGTCGTAATGACAGGGGAGATGAGAAACTGTTTTTT.

The rearrangement links TRBV7-3 to TRBJ2-1; D perhaps matches TRBD2 (5 bases). This CDR3 contains 13 residues. The V end was cut by 3 bases, the J end by 3 bases, with 6 bases between. The germline CDR1 and CDR2 sequences are SGHTA and FQGTGA. The CDR3 region has the DNA TGTGCCAGCAGCTTCCGGGACTACAATGAGCAGTTCTTC. Amino acids: CASSFRDYNEQFF.

The V call is TRBV11-3, the J call TRBJ2-1, with unresolved D. The V gene lost 1 base and the J gene lost 1 base, with 11 bases spanning the gap. Germline-derived CDR1 and CDR2 are SGHNT and YENEEA. The CDR3 covers 16 residues. CDR3 loop: CASSLVVTSSYNEQFF. Written as DNA, the CDR3 is TGTGCCAGCAGCTTAGTCGTGACTTCATCCTACAATGAGCAGTTCTTC. Full variable domain (outside the CDR3, taken from reference TRBV11-3 and TRBJ2-1): EAGVVQSPRYKIIEKKQPVAFWCNPISGHNTLYWYLQNLGQGPELLIRYENEEAVDDSQLPKDRFSAERLKGVDSTLKIQPAELGDSAVYLCASSLVVTSSYNEQFFGPGTRLTVL.

The chain is built from TRBV19 and TRBJ2-1, with 8 bases identical to TRBD2. With 1 base clipped from V and 1 base from J, the junction kept 0 bases outside the gene matches. CDR1 and CDR2 from the germline V gene are LNHDA and SQIVND (reference sequence). There are 15 residues in the CDR3. The CDR3 spells CASSIASGSYNEQFF. The CDR3 DNA reads as TGTGCCAGTAGTATAGCTAGCGGGTCCTACAATGAGCAGTTCTTC.

Only one count was recorded for this clone. The rearrangement links TRBV29-1 to TRBJ2-1; 8 nucleotides agree with TRBD2. The CDR3 loop spans 15 amino acids. V lost 3 bases to trimming and J lost 6 bases; unmatched junction nucleotides: 10. Germline-derived CDR1 and CDR2 are SQVTM and ANQGSEA. CDR3 protein: CSVDVAGLVRNEQFF. The CDR3 DNA is TGCAGCGTTGATGTGGCGGGACTAGTTCGCAATGAGCAGTTCTTC.

The V and J genes are TRBV7-9 and TRBJ1-3; D possibly corresponds to TRBD1 (5 bases). Germline CDR1 SEHNR, CDR2 FQNEAQ (reference sequence). The V gene lost 5 bases and the J gene lost 4 bases, with 9 bases spanning the gap. There are 13 residues in the CDR3. This chain's CDR3 is CASSGWGGNTIYF. CDR3 sequence (DNA): TGTGCCAGCAGCGGCTGGGGCGGAAACACCATATATTTT.

The chain is built from TRBV7-6 and TRBJ2-1; a possible D gene is TRBD2 (5 bases). The V end was cut by 1 base, the J end by 8 bases, with 15 bases between. This CDR3 has 15 amino acids. Germline CDR1 and CDR2: SGHVS and FNYEAQ. For the CDR3, the DNA is TGTGCCAGCAGCTTAGTTTCGGCTAGAGGGTATGAGCAGTTCTTC. Amino acids: CASSLVSARGYEQFF.

The gene calls are TRBV27 and TRBJ1-2; D is undetermined. The ends were cut back, 3 bases at V and 8 bases at J, with 13 bases in the middle. Per the germline V gene, CDR1 is MNHEY and CDR2 is SMNVEV (reference sequence). The CDR3 totals 13 residues. The CDR3, as DNA: TGTGCCAGCAGTTTTCGGGAACAAATCGGCTACACCTTC. Translated, it gives CASSFREQIGYTF.

The chain uses TRBV9 and TRBJ2-1; 7 nucleotides align to TRBD2. V shed 1 base, J shed 3 bases, and the junction held 4 bases outside the gene matches. CDR3 length: 15 residues. The germline CDR1 and CDR2 sequences are SGDLS and YYNGEE. The CDR3 protein is CASSVSGNYYNEQFF. CDR3 nucleotides: TGTGCCAGCAGCGTAAGCGGGAATTACTACAATGAGCAGTTCTTC. Full variable domain (outside the CDR3, taken from reference TRBV9 and TRBJ2-1): DSGVTQTPKHLITATGQRVTLRCSPRSGDLSVYWYQQSLDQGLQFLIQYYNGEERAKGNILERFSAQQFPDLHSELNLSSLELGDSALYFCASSVSGNYYNEQFFGPGTRLTVL.

This clone was recorded once. The sample holds other DNA sequences that translate to the same CDR3. This sequence joins TRBV5-1 and TRBJ2-6; no reliable D call. Trimming took 0 bases from V and 4 from J, leaving 11 bases between them. Germline V gene lookup returns CDR1 SGHRS and CDR2 YFSETQ. The CDR3 runs 16 residues. CDR3 bases: TGCGCCAGCAGCTTGGAGGCCGGCTCCGGGGCCAACGTCCTGACTTTC. It codes for CASSLEAGSGANVLTF.

The V and J genes are TRBV9 and TRBJ1-2; no definite D call. Between the trimmed V and J ends, which lost 0 bases and 4 bases, there was a span of 16 bases. Germline V gene data show CDR1 as SGDLS and CDR2 as YYNGEE. The CDR3 totals 16 residues. The DNA of the CDR3 is TGTGCCAGCAGCGTAGTGGAAGGAAGCGAGATCTATGGCTACACCTTC. Translated, it gives CASSVVEGSEIYGYTF.

The chain joins TRBV5-1 to TRBJ1-2; TRBD1 matches 11 bases. Germline lookup yields CDR1 SGHRS and CDR2 YFSETQ. V shed 4 bases, J shed 8 bases, and the junction held 7 bases outside the gene matches. The CDR3 covers 14 residues. CDR3 DNA: TGCGCCAGCAGCACCGGGACAGGGGGAGAGGGCTACACCTTC. Its translation is CASSTGTGGEGYTF. Full variable domain (rest looked up from reference TRBV5-1 and TRBJ1-2): KAGVTQTPRYLIKTRGQQVTLSCSPISGHRSVSWYQQTPGQGLQFLFEYFSETQRNKGNFPGRFSGRQFSNSRSEMNVSTLELGDSALYLCASSTGTGGEGYTFGSGTRLTVV.